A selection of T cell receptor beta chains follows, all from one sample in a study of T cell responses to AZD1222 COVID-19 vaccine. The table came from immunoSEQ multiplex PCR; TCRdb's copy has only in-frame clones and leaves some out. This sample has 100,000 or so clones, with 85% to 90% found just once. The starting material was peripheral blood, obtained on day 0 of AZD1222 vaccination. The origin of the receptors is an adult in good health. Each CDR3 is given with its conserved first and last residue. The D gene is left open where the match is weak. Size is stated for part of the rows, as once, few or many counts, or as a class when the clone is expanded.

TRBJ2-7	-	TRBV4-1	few	CASSQEQTYEQYF	TGCGCCAGCAGCCAAGAACAGACCTACGAGCAGTACTTC
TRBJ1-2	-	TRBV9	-	CASSPDLQQFRGYTF	TGTGCCAGCAGCCCCGACCTACAGCAGTTTCGAGGCTACACCTTC
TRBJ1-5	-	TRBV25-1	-	CASSDWTGNQPQHF	TGTGCCAGCAGTGACTGGACCGGAAATCAGCCCCAGCATTTT
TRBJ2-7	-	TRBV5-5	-	CASSQQFYEQYF	TGTGCCAGCAGCCAACAGTTCTACGAGCAGTACTTC
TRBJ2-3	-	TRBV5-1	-	CASSPGSLARTTPHTDTQYF	TGCGCCAGCAGCCCGGGGAGCCTAGCGAGGACTACTCCACACACAGATACGCAGTATTTT
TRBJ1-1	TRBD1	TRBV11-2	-	CASSLDLTGDTEAFF	TGTGCCAGCAGCTTAGATCTTACAGGGGACACTGAAGCTTTCTTT
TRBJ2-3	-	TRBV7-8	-	CASSPRDTDTQYF	TGTGCCAGCAGCCCAAGGGACACAGATACGCAGTATTTT
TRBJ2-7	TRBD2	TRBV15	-	CATSRKIGTFLAVIYEQYF	TGTGCCACCAGCAGAAAGATAGGGACTTTTCTAGCGGTGATCTACGAGCAGTACTTC
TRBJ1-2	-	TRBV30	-	CAWSYGPANYGYTF	TGTGCCTGGAGTTACGGCCCCGCTAACTATGGCTACACCTTC
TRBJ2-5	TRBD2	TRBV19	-	CASSMRLAGGPYQETQYF	TGTGCCAGTAGTATGAGACTAGCGGGGGGACCGTACCAAGAGACCCAGTACTTC
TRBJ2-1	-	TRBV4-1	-	CASSQAGSSYNEQFF	TGCGCCAGCAGCCAAGCCGGGAGCTCCTACAATGAGCAGTTCTTC
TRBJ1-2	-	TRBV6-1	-	CASSDGAAVKGYGYTF	TGTGCCAGCAGTGATGGTGCAGCAGTAAAGGGGTATGGCTACACCTTC
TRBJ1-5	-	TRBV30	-	CAWSAGRNQPQHF	TGTGCCTGGAGCGCAGGGAGAAATCAGCCCCAGCATTTT
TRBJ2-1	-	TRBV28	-	CASSSPSGRDTPEQFF	TGTGCCAGCAGTTCCCCTTCGGGGCGGGATACCCCGGAGCAGTTCTTC
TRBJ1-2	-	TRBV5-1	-	CASSLETGYGYTF	TGCGCCAGCAGCTTGGAGACAGGCTATGGCTACACCTTC
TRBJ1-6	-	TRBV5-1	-	CASSSQSADNSPLHF	TGCGCCAGCAGCTCCCAATCGGCTGATAATTCACCCCTCCACTTT
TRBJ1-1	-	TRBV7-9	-	CASSLLTGPNTEAFF	TGTGCCAGCAGCTTACTTACGGGGCCCAACACTGAAGCTTTCTTT
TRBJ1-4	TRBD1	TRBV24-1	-	CATTNRGPREKLFF	TGTGCCACCACCAACAGGGGTCCTAGAGAAAAACTGTTTTTT
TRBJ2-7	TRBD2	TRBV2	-	CASRGGEQYF	TGTGCCAGCAGGGGGGGGGAGCAGTACTTC
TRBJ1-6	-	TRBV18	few	CASRGGAEGSPLHF	TGTGCCAGCCGGGGGGGCGCCGAAGGGTCACCCCTCCACTTT
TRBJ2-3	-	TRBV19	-	CASSPGGLSDTQYF	TGTGCCAGTAGTCCGGGGGGCCTGTCAGATACGCAGTATTTT
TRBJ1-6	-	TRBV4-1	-	CASSQDWISPLHF	TGCGCCAGCAGCCAAGATTGGATATCACCCCTCCACTTT
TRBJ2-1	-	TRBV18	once	CASSPAADNEQFF	TGTGCCAGCTCACCGGCCGCTGACAATGAGCAGTTCTTC
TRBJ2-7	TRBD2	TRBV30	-	CAWSVPGLMTSGRAYEQYF	TGTGCCTGGAGTGTACCGGGACTGATGACTAGCGGGAGGGCGTACGAGCAGTACTTC
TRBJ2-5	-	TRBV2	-	CASSAQKGGETQYF	TGTGCCAGCAGTGCCCAGAAAGGGGGGGAGACCCAGTACTTC
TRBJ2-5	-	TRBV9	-	CASSPGTIQETQYF	TGTGCCAGCAGCCCGGGGACAATCCAAGAGACCCAGTACTTC
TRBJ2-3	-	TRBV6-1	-	CASSELTSTDTQYF	TGTGCCAGCAGTGAGTTAACTAGCACAGATACGCAGTATTTT
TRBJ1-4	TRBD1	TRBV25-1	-	CASKGGDRNEKLFF	TGTGCCAGCAAGGGCGGGGACAGGAATGAAAAACTGTTTTTT
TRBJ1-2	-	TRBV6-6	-	CASSYRAEYGYTF	TGTGCCAGCAGTTACCGGGCGGAGTATGGCTACACCTTC
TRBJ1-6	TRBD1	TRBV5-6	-	CASSRRDRDNSPLHF	TGTGCCAGCAGCAGACGGGACAGGGATAATTCACCCCTCCACTTT
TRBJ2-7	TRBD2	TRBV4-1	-	CASSPRTSGTYEQYF	TGCGCCAGCAGCCCTCGGACTAGCGGAACCTACGAGCAGTACTTC
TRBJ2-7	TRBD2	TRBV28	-	CATYSETSGSYEQYF	TGTGCCACCTATTCCGAGACTAGCGGCTCCTACGAGCAGTACTTC
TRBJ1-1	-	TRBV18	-	CASSPRTDTEAFF	TGTGCCAGCTCACCTAGGACCGACACTGAAGCTTTCTTT
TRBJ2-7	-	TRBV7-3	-	CASSFWGEQYF	TGTGCCAGCAGCTTCTGGGGCGAGCAGTACTTC
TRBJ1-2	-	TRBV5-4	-	CASSSGASRTRYGYTF	TGTGCCAGCAGTTCCGGGGCTTCCCGCACAAGATATGGCTACACCTTC
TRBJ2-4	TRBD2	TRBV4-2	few	CASSQDFLAGEYRRMNIQYF	TGTGCCAGCAGCCAAGATTTCCTAGCGGGAGAATACCGACGAATGAACATTCAGTACTTC
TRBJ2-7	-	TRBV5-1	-	CASSLNAGASSYEQYF	TGCGCCAGCAGCTTGAACGCTGGCGCTAGCTCCTACGAGCAGTACTTC
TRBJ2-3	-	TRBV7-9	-	CASSFRETDTQYF	TGTGCCAGCAGCTTCCGGGAGACAGATACGCAGTATTTT
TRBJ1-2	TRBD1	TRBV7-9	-	CASSFIQGARGYTF	TGTGCCAGCAGCTTTATTCAGGGGGCCCGGGGCTACACCTTC
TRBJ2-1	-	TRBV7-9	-	CASSIRGEGGNEQFF	TGTGCCAGCAGTATCCGAGGGGAGGGGGGAAATGAGCAGTTCTTC
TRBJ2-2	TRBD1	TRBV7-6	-	CASSRQGDTGELFF	TGTGCCAGCAGTCGACAGGGGGACACCGGGGAGCTGTTTTTT
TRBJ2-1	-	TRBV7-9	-	CASSPTSLSSYNEQFF	TGTGCCAGCAGCCCCACTAGCCTCAGCTCCTACAATGAGCAGTTCTTC
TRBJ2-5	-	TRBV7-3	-	CASSASGTWGETQYF	TGTGCCAGCAGCGCCTCCGGGACTTGGGGCGAGACCCAGTACTTC
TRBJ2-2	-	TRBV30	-	CAWSASTSGGELFF	TGTGCCTGGAGTGCCTCTACGTCCGGCGGGGAGCTGTTTTTT
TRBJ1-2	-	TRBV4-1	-	CASSQDQHNYGYTF	TGCGCCAGCAGCCAAGATCAGCATAACTATGGCTACACCTTC
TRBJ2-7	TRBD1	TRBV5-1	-	CASSPRAQFGQGAGEQYF	TGCGCCAGCAGCCCCCGGGCTCAGTTTGGACAGGGGGCGGGGGAGCAGTACTTC
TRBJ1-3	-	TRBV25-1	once	CASSLQGAGNTIYF	TGTGCCAGCAGTTTGCAAGGGGCTGGAAACACCATATATTTT
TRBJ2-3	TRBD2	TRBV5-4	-	CASSWGLVRTDTQYF	TGTGCCAGCAGCTGGGGACTAGTCCGCACAGATACGCAGTATTTT
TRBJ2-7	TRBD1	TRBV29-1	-	CSVAGGGDLSSYEQYF	TGCAGCGTTGCAGGGGGCGGGGACCTCAGCTCCTACGAGCAGTACTTC
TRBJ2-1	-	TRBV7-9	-	CASSLALRYDEQFF	TGTGCCAGCAGCTTAGCCCTCCGCTACGATGAGCAGTTCTTC
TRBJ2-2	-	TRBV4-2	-	CASSQARGGELFF	TGTGCCAGCAGCCAGGCCCGGGGCGGGGAGCTGTTTTTT
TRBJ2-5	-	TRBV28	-	CASRQGQETQYF	TGTGCCAGCAGACAGGGCCAAGAGACCCAGTACTTC
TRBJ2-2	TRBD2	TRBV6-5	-	CASSSRLAGNGELFF	TGTGCCAGCAGCTCTCGGCTAGCGGGGAACGGGGAGCTGTTTTTT
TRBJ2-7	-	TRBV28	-	CASSLNRAGEQYF	TGTGCCAGCAGTTTGAACAGGGCGGGCGAGCAGTACTTC
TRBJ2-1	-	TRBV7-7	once	CASSLGLRSGDNEQFF	TGTGCCAGCAGCTTGGGGCTTAGGAGCGGCGACAATGAGCAGTTCTTC
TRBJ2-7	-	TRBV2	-	CASREGGVEQYF	TGTGCCAGCAGGGAGGGGGGAGTGGAGCAGTACTTC
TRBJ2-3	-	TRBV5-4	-	CASSMLTDTDTQYF	TGTGCCAGCAGCATGCTGACAGACACAGATACGCAGTATTTT